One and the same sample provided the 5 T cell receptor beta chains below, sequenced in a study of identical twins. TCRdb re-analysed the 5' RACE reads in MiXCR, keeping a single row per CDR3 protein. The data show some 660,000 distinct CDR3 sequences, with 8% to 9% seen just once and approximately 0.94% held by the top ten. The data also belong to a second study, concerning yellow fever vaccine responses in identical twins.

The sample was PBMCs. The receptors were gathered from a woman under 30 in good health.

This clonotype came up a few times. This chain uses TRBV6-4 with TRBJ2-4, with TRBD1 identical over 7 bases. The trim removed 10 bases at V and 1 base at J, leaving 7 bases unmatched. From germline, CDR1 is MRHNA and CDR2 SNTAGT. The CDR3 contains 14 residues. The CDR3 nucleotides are TGTGCCAAACGAGACAGGGCGGCCAAAAACATTCAGTACTTC. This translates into CAKRDRAAKNIQYF.

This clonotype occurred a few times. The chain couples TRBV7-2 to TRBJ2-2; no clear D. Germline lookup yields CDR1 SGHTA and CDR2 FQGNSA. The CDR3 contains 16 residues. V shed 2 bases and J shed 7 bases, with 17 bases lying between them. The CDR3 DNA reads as TGTGCCAGCAGCTTACCTCGAGGCCTAAAGAACGGGGAGCTGTTTTTT. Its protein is CASSLPRGLKNGELFF.

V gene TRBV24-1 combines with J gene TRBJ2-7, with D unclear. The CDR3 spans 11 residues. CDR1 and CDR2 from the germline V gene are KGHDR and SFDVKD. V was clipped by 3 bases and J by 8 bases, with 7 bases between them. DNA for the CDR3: TGTGCCACCAGTGATCCCCTCAAGCAGTACTTC. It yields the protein CATSDPLKQYF.

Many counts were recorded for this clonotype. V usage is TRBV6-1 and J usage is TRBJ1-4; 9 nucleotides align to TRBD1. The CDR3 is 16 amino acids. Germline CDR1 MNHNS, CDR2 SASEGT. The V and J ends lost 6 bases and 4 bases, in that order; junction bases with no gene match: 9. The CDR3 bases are TGTGCCAGCAGCCCCGCCCCGGGACAGGGTAATGAAAAACTGTTTTTT. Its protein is CASSPAPGQGNEKLFF.

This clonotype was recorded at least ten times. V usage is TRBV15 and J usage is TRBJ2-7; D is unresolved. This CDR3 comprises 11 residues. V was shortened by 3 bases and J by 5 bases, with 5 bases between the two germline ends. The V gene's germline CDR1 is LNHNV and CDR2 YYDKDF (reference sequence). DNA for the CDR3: TGTGCCACCAGCAGGGAGAACGAGCAGTACTTC. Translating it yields CATSRENEQYF.